A selection of T cell receptor beta chains follows, all from one sample in a study of response to subunit inactivated influenza vaccine. TCRdb processed the RT-PCR reads anew with MiXCR; each CDR3 protein has one entry. The sample has around 790,000 distinct CDR3 sequences, less than 25% seen once. Material: PBMCs from blood, obtained about 5 days after vaccination. All receptors come from a man aged 45 to 65 who received an inactivated influenza vaccine. The CDR3 runs from the conserved cysteine through the conserved F or W. The D gene is left open where the match is weak. The size of a clone is reported for some rows only, either as once, few or many, or as a class for expanded clones.

V gene,J gene,clone size,D gene,CDR3 protein,CDR3 DNA
TRBV3-1,TRBJ2-1,-,TRBD2,CASSQFVLAVFDEQFF,TGTGCCAGCAGCCAATTTGTACTAGCGGTTTTTGATGAGCAGTTCTTC
TRBV7-9,TRBJ2-3,few,-,CASSSGISTDTQYF,TGTGCCAGCAGCTCCGGCATTAGCACAGATACGCAGTATTTT
TRBV20-1,TRBJ2-3,few,TRBD2,CSATWGGGTDTQYF,TGCAGTGCTACTTGGGGGGGGGGCACAGATACGCAGTATTTT
TRBV20-1,TRBJ2-1,few,TRBD2,CSADLSTGGDEQFF,TGCAGTGCCGACTTATCCACGGGGGGAGATGAGCAGTTCTTC
TRBV12-3/TRBV12-4,TRBJ1-5,few,-,CASSQDSLSNQPQHF,TGTGCCAGCAGTCAGGACAGTCTGAGCAATCAGCCCCAGCATTTT
TRBV5-1,TRBJ2-5,few,-,CASTIQGTETQYF,TGCGCCAGCACTATTCAGGGGACCGAGACCCAGTACTTC
TRBV28,TRBJ2-7,-,-,CASSVDRTYEQYF,TGTGCCAGCAGTGTAGACAGAACCTACGAGCAGTACTTC
TRBV20-1,TRBJ2-7,-,TRBD2,CSASRTSGYEQYF,TGCAGTGCTAGTCGGACTAGCGGCTACGAGCAGTACTTC
TRBV29-1,TRBJ1-1,few,-,CSVAPRGSGAEAFF,TGCAGCGTGGCCCCCCGGGGGAGTGGTGCTGAAGCTTTCTTT
TRBV4-1,TRBJ2-7,-,-,CASSQAAAAYEQYF,TGCGCCAGCAGCCAGGCAGCTGCTGCCTACGAGCAGTACTTC
TRBV15,TRBJ2-7,-,-,CATSRLAGGGNEQYF,TGTGCCACCAGCAGACTCGCTGGAGGGGGAAACGAGCAGTACTTC
TRBV6-1,TRBJ2-2,-,TRBD2,CASSRSGSLTGELFF,TGTGCCAGCAGTAGGAGCGGGAGCCTCACCGGGGAGCTGTTTTTT